A selection of T cell receptor beta chains follows, all from one sample in a study of beta chain features in type 1 diabetes. Data came from immunoSEQ multiplex PCR; TCRdb stores just in-frame clones and leaves some out. This sample has hundreds of thousands of clones, with 11% found just once. Source material: naive CD4+ T cells from blood. The receptors shown here come from a woman in her 30s in good health. CDR3s include the opening cysteine and the closing phenylalanine or tryptophan. Fields, in order: J gene, clone size, V gene, D gene, CDR3 DNA, CDR3 protein. D genes are given only for firm matches. The size entry is marked missing in some rows and otherwise reads once, few, many or a size class.

>TRBJ2-2|-|TRBV4-3|-
TGCGCCAGCGCTGGGACAATGAACACCGGGGAGCTGTTTTTT
CASAGTMNTGELFF
>TRBJ2-1|-|TRBV19|-
TGTGCCAGTAGTCCCAGTCCCAGGGCCGGTGAGCAGTTCTTC
CASSPSPRAGEQFF
>TRBJ2-5|few|TRBV11-2|TRBD2
TGTGCCAGCAGCTTAGAATCTCTAGCGGGAGAGACCCAGTACTTC
CASSLESLAGETQYF
>TRBJ2-2|few|TRBV25-1|TRBD2
TGTGCCAGCAGTGACGAAGCTAGCGGGAGCAGAGCCGGGGAGCTGTTTTTT
CASSDEASGSRAGELFF
>TRBJ1-2|-|TRBV15|-
TGTGCCACCAGCAGAGATACGGCACAGGGTCTCAACTATGGCTACACCTTC
CATSRDTAQGLNYGYTF
>TRBJ2-7|-|TRBV14|TRBD2
TGTGCCAGCAGCAAGCGGGAGGGCTCCTACGAGCAGTACTTC
CASSKREGSYEQYF
>TRBJ2-2|-|TRBV10-3|-
TGTGCCATCAGTGACCCGGGAGAGGCCGGGGAGCTGTTTTTT
CAISDPGEAGELFF
>TRBJ2-4|-|TRBV5-4|TRBD1
TGTGCCAGCAGCTTGCCCGGGACAGAGGACATTCAGTACTTC
CASSLPGTEDIQYF
>TRBJ2-7|few|TRBV18|-
TGTGCCAGCTCAATCAAACCCCGACAGGTCCTCGACAAGGTACACTACGAGCAGTACTTC
CASSIKPRQVLDKVHYEQYF
>TRBJ2-1|few|TRBV29-1|TRBD2
TGCAGCGTTGAAGCCCCGACTAGCGGGAGGGCCTACAATGAGCAGTTCTTC
CSVEAPTSGRAYNEQFF
>TRBJ1-1|once|TRBV7-3|-
TGTGCCAGCAGCTTAACGGCCTCTAACACTGAAGCTTTCTTT
CASSLTASNTEAFF
>TRBJ1-1|-|TRBV18|TRBD1
TGTGCCAGCTCACCAGGGACAGGACGAATGAACACTGAAGCTTTCTTT
CASSPGTGRMNTEAFF
>TRBJ2-5|-|TRBV27|TRBD1
TGTGCCAGCAGTTTTACAGGGGTTGAGGAGACCCAGTACTTC
CASSFTGVEETQYF
>TRBJ2-6|-|TRBV11-2|-
TGTGCCAGCAGCTTCGGCGGTTCTGGGGCCAACGTCCTGACTTTC
CASSFGGSGANVLTF
>TRBJ2-7|-|TRBV6-5|-
TGTGCCAGCAGTTCCACCGGGACGCGGGGCTACGAGCAGTACTTC
CASSSTGTRGYEQYF
>TRBJ2-1|-|TRBV5-4|TRBD2
TGTGCCAGCAGCTTCGGACTAGCGGAGAAGAATGAGCAGTTCTTC
CASSFGLAEKNEQFF
>TRBJ2-3|-|TRBV18|-
TGTGCCAGCTCACCACAAACGGGAACAGATACGCAGTATTTT
CASSPQTGTDTQYF
>TRBJ2-2|few|TRBV4-3|-
TGCGCCAGCAGCCTCGTCGGAGGGAACACCGGGGAGCTGTTTTTT
CASSLVGGNTGELFF
>TRBJ2-1|-|TRBV11-3|-
TGTGCCAGCAGCTCTCACGGCTCCTACAATGAGCAGTTCTTC
CASSSHGSYNEQFF
>TRBJ2-4|few|TRBV25-1|TRBD2
TGTGCCAGCAGGACTAGCGGGAGGTCGGCCATTCAGTACTTC
CASRTSGRSAIQYF
>TRBJ2-1|-|TRBV7-9|-
TGTGCCAGCAGCTTAGCGGGAGCAGATGAGCAGTTCTTC
CASSLAGADEQFF
>TRBJ2-7|-|TRBV7-2|-
TGTGCCAGCAGCCCACAGACAAATTACGAGCAGTACTTC
CASSPQTNYEQYF